This T cell receptor (beta chain) was observed in a study of technical replicates of blood from a handful of donors. The data were produced by immunoSEQ multiplex PCR, yet TCRdb's version contains in-frame clones alone and is incomplete. The sample has fewer than 95,000 clones, over 85% seen once; the top ten hold approximately 0.26%. The specimen sequenced was T cells isolated from PBMCs. The receptor's source is a human donor in good health.

The CDR3 DNA reads TGTGCCAGCAGCTTAAGCAGCGGGGGTTGGAATCAGCCCCAGCATTTT. This sequence encodes CASSLSSGGWNQPQHF. This chain uses TRBV7-9 with TRBJ1-5; maybe TRBD1 (5 bases). Germline V gene sequence: CDR1 SEHNR, CDR2 FQNEAQ (reference sequence). CDR3 length equals 16 residues. The V gene lost 2 bases and the J gene lost 4 bases, with 15 bases spanning the gap.